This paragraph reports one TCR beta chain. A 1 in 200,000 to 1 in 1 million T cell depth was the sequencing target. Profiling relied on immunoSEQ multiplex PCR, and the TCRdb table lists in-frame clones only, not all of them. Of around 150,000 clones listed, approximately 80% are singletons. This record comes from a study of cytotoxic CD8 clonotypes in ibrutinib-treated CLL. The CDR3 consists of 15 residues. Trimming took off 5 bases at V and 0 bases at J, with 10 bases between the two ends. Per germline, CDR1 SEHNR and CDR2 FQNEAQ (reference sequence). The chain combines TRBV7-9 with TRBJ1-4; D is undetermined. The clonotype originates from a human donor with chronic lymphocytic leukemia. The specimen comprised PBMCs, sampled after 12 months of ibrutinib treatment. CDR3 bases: TGTGCCAGCAGCATACGACAAACAACTAATGAAAAACTGTTTTTT. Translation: CASSIRQTTNEKLFF.